The 9 T cell receptor beta chains listed next were all sequenced from one sample in a study of beta chain features in type 1 diabetes. What was sequenced were expressed TCRB transcripts, since all of the isolated RNA had been reverse transcribed. Assay used: immunoSEQ multiplex PCR; TCRdb lists only in-frame clones, some missing. Seen here are about 270,000 clones, 13% to 15% observed once, and the top ten hold about 0.027%. The source material was naive CD4+ T cells from blood. Receptors originate from a middle-aged woman in good health.

This clone was detected ten times or more. The CDR3 bases are TGTGCCAGCAGCTTTGAACAGTACCAAGAGACCCAGTACTTC. Protein product: CASSFEQYQETQYF. The rearrangement uses TRBV7-9 and TRBJ2-5; D not resolved. The CDR3 consists of 14 residues. Germline assignment: CDR1 SEHNR and CDR2 FQNEAQ (reference sequence). V lost 3 bases and J 0 bases, leaving 8 bases between the germline ends.

The table lists this clone with a few counts. The rearrangement links TRBV4-2 to TRBJ1-6, with TRBD1 as a possible D gene (6 bases). Trimming took 3 bases from V and 0 from J, leaving 12 bases between them. The CDR3 contains 17 residues. Germline CDR1 is LGHNA and CDR2 is YNFKEQ. The CDR3 spells CASSHPWDTSYNSPLHF. CDR3 nucleotide sequence: TGTGCCAGCAGCCATCCCTGGGACACCTCCTATAATTCACCCCTCCACTTT.

The rearrangement uses TRBV2 and TRBJ1-1; 7 nucleotides align to TRBD1. Germline trimming cut 7 bases from V and 7 bases from J; bases unmatched to any gene: 15. From germline, CDR1 is SNHLY and CDR2 FYNNEI. This CDR3 contains 15 residues. The CDR3 nucleotides read TGTGCCAGCACCCTCCGCCAGGGGGGAACGGATGAAGCTTTCTTT. It yields the protein CASTLRQGGTDEAFF.

This clone is a singleton in its sample. The rearrangement joins TRBV5-1 to TRBJ1-4, with D perhaps matching TRBD1 (6 bases). This CDR3 contains 14 residues. Germline CDR1 SGHRS, CDR2 YFSETQ. V lost 3 bases and J lost 7, with 13 bases in between. As DNA, the CDR3 is TGCGCCAGCAGCTCGACAGGCGGTGTTGAAAAACTGTTTTTT. This gives the protein CASSSTGGVEKLFF. The full variable domain, in which reference TRBV5-1 and TRBJ1-4 provide the parts outside the CDR3, is KAGVTQTPRYLIKTRGQQVTLSCSPISGHRSVSWYQQTPGQGLQFLFEYFSETQRNKGNFPGRFSGRQFSNSRSEMNVSTLELGDSALYLCASSSTGGVEKLFFGSGTQLSVL.

The gene calls are TRBV7-2 and TRBJ2-5; 7 bases line up with TRBD2. V lost 1 base to trimming and J lost 6 bases; unmatched junction nucleotides: 8. This CDR3 region has 15 residues. The germline V gene has CDR1 SGHTA and CDR2 FQGNSA. Written as DNA, the CDR3 is TGTGCCAGCAGCTTAGGAGGGACGGGAGGAAAGACCCAGTACTTC. Translation: CASSLGGTGGKTQYF.

The table lists this clone with a few counts. V gene TRBV9 combines with J gene TRBJ1-1; no reliable D call. The CDR3 has 13 amino acids. Between the trimmed V and J ends, which lost 4 bases and 11 bases, there was a span of 18 bases. The germline gives CDR1 SGDLS, CDR2 YYNGEE. The CDR3 DNA reads as TGTGCCAGCAGCCCTAGAGGTGGACGGGAGGCTTTCTTT. It yields the protein CASSPRGGREAFF.

Comments on this clone: A junction end diverges from the germline sequence, so it may reflect a read error. The chain employs TRBV2 and TRBJ2-3, with 12 bases matching TRBD2. Germline V gene data show CDR1 as SNHLY and CDR2 as FYNNEI. CDR3 length: 18 residues. For the CDR3, the DNA is TGTGCCAGCAGCGAAGGGGCTAGCGGGGGGGCTAGCACAGATACGCAGTATTTT. It translates to CASSEGASGGASTDTQYF.

This clone showed up just a few times. V usage is TRBV15 and J usage is TRBJ2-1; TRBD2 agrees at 10 bases. Trimming removed 5 bases from V and 7 bases from J; junction bases left unmatched: 8. Germline V CDR1 and CDR2: LNHNV, YYDKDF (reference sequence). This CDR3 is 15 amino acids long. The CDR3 spells CATSGGLAALNEQFF. In DNA, the CDR3 is TGTGCCACCAGCGGTGGACTAGCGGCTTTGAATGAGCAGTTCTTC.

The rearrangement joins TRBV29-1 to TRBJ1-4; D possibly corresponds to TRBD1 (6 bases). With 6 bases removed from V and 8 bases from J, the gap between germline ends came to 13 bases. Germline CDR1 reads SQVTM; CDR2 reads ANQGSEA. The CDR3 extends over 12 amino acids. The CDR3 reads CSVARGGEKLFF. The CDR3 DNA sequence: TGCAGCGTAGCCAGGGGTGGCGAAAAACTGTTTTTT.